These T cell receptor beta chains were read from a single sample in a study of patients and donors after allogeneic stem cell transplantation. TCRdb processed the RT-PCR reads anew with MiXCR; each CDR3 protein has one entry. The sample lists about 960,000 distinct CDR3 sequences; about a sixth were seen once. The specimen was blood, either unsorted or a sorted T cell fraction (not recorded which). Receptors originate from a human donor who was either an allogeneic HSCT recipient or a stem cell or donor lymphocyte infusion donor (not recorded which). It is not recorded whose cells these are; they may come from a transplant donor. CDR3s leave out the opening cysteine and the closing phenylalanine or tryptophan. Size tells how often a clone was seen (once, few, many) or the class of an expanded clone, and some rows leave it out.

clone_size v_call cdr3_aa
NA TRBV5-1 ASSPPKGSSDEQY
few TRBV20-1 SASPTAGGPGNTIY
NA TRBV5-4 ASGTTVTGELF
NA TRBV13 ASSLGGLMGEQY
NA TRBV6-2/TRBV6-3 ASRKTGPNTGELF
NA TRBV27 ASSWTEGFYEQY
NA TRBV6-1 ASSRKPGLAGADTQY
NA TRBV25-1 ASSGYRGQGSNGYT
NA TRBV7-3 ASSRNRWDADTQY
NA TRBV12-3/TRBV12-4 ASSPGQGFSS
NA TRBV20-1 SATSGGGGGNTQY
NA TRBV6-1 ASRWTGANGYT
few TRBV20-1 RVMSGYTDTQY
NA TRBV18 ASSHDYYNEQF
many TRBV7-2 ASSGGRKEKLF
few TRBV21-1 ASDPGPRGVNEQF
NA TRBV29-1 SVVKGDTEAF
NA TRBV3-1 ASSRYPNNEQF
many TRBV24-1 ATSDYGGADTQY
few TRBV20-1 SAREGRQFYGYT
NA TRBV6-2/TRBV6-3 ASSSVTYEQY
few TRBV7-3 ASSEFAYTGELF
few TRBV29-1 SVADRANQPQH
few TRBV19 ASSTRLLSSYEQY
NA TRBV9 ASRPGLGKTGELF
few TRBV6-1 ASSEVLGQGSYEQY
NA TRBV6-2/TRBV6-3 ASSYGGGYNEKLF
NA TRBV28 ACRVLNYGYT
many TRBV12-3/TRBV12-4 ASSPTGVEQF
few TRBV7-9 ASNFRTQMNEQF
NA TRBV4-2 ASSQDTSGAQETQY
NA TRBV6-2/TRBV6-3 ASSYLRDLYNEQF
NA TRBV6-2/TRBV6-3 ASRFGQVRDNEQF
NA TRBV12-3/TRBV12-4 ASSRDQGRYEQY
NA TRBV25-1 ASRPGGAAVSYEQY
few TRBV24-1 ATSDSRRGEADTQY
once TRBV29-1 SVEVRAGGNTIY
NA TRBV20-1 SATVGYEQY
few TRBV6-5 ASSSTGFSYEQY
NA TRBV7-2 ASSISGGHTDTQY
NA TRBV20-1 SARGPVGQPVSYEQY
many TRBV12-3/TRBV12-4 ASSAGTEQF
NA TRBV6-2/TRBV6-3 ASSYVRTSYGYT
NA TRBV29-1 SVEDPGPRAEAF
NA TRBV5-1 ASSWADAGPTSYEQY
NA TRBV19 ASSGTTGPYEQY
NA TRBV4-3 ASSQDIQRGSYEQY
NA TRBV5-1 ASSLGLGEKLF
NA TRBV11-1 ASSLKKLTGKSIGELF
few TRBV29-1 SVLFLSSYNEQF
many TRBV12-3/TRBV12-4 ASSLAGEGEQF
few TRBV13 ASSLATFGGTETQY
NA TRBV27 ASSPPGNIQY